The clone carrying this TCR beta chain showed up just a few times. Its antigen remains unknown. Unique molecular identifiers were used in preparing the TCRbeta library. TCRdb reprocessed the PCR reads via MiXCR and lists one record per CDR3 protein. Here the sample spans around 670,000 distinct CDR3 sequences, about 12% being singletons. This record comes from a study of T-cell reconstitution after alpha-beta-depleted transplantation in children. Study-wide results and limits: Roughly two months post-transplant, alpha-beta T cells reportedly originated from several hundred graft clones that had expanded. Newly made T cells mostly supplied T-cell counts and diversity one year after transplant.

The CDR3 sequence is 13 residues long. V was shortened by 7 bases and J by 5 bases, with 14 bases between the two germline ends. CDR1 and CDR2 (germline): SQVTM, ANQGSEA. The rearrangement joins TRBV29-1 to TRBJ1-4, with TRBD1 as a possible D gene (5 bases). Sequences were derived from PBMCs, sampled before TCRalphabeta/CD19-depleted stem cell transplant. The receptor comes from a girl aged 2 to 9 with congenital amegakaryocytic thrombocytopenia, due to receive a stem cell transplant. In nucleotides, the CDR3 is TGCAGCGCGTTCCAGGGATCCAATGAAAAACTGTTTTTT. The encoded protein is CSAFQGSNEKLFF.